This passage covers 6 T cell receptor beta chains from one sample sequenced in a study of shared clonotypes between healthy human individuals. Assay used: immunoSEQ multiplex PCR; TCRdb lists only in-frame clones, some missing. The sample records some 2,100,000 clones, 95% being singletons. Sequenced: naive CD4+ T cells sorted from blood. Subset: CD45RA+ positively selected. These receptors were obtained from a man between 18 and 29 years old in good health.

Turning to this clone: Other DNA sequences in this specimen translate into the identical CDR3. V and J are TRBV11-2 and TRBJ2-7; 9 nucleotides line up with TRBD1. CDR1 SGHAT and CDR2 FQNNGV come from the germline V gene. Trimming at V came to 3 bases and at J to 2 bases, leaving 2 bases not matched to a gene. The CDR3 is 14 amino acids. CDR3 residues: CASSLGTGTYEQYF. The CDR3 nucleotides read TGTGCCAGCAGCTTGGGGACAGGGACCTACGAGCAGTACTTC.

The CDR3 DNA reads as TGTGCCAGCAGCCCCTCAGGGGCACCTGGAAACACCATATATTTT. Its translation: CASSPSGAPGNTIYF. The V and J genes are TRBV7-8 and TRBJ1-3; a weak D match, TRBD1 (6 bases). Germline V gives CDR1 SGHVS, CDR2 FQNEAQ. With 5 bases removed from V and 2 bases from J, the gap between germline ends came to 13 bases. This CDR3 is built from 15 residues. Full variable domain (missing parts from reference TRBV7-8 and TRBJ1-3): GAGVSQSPRYKVAKRGQDVALRCDPISGHVSLFWYQQALGQGPEFLTYFQNEAQLDKSGLPSDRFFAERPEGSVSTLKIQRTQQEDSAVYLCASSPSGAPGNTIYFGEGSWLTVV.

This chain joins TRBV19 and TRBJ1-4; D may be TRBD1 (6 bases). The CDR3 is 15 amino acids. The V gene's germline CDR1 is LNHDA and CDR2 SQIVND (reference sequence). Trimming stripped 1 base from V and 7 bases from J, with 13 bases between. The CDR3 reads CASSIGGHVGEKLFF. DNA for the CDR3: TGTGCCAGTAGTATAGGGGGGCATGTTGGTGAAAAACTGTTTTTT.

This chain links TRBV5-4 with TRBJ2-3, with 12 bases that match TRBD2. This CDR3 is built from 16 residues. Looked up from germline, CDR1 is SGHNT and CDR2 is YYREEE (reference sequence). V gave up 4 bases and J gave up 2 bases; unmatched junction bases: 5. The CDR3 coding sequence is TGTGCCAGCAGCCTGGGACTAGCGGGTCCCACAGATACGCAGTATTTT. As protein: CASSLGLAGPTDTQYF.

Of note for this clone: The same CDR3 is also encoded by other DNA sequences in this sample. The V call is TRBV6-5, the J call TRBJ1-3; D possibly corresponds to TRBD1 (6 bases). Germline values: CDR1 MNHEY, CDR2 SVGAGI. Trimming shortened V by 0 bases and J by 2 bases, and 8 bases separated the two germline ends. The CDR3 has 15 residues. CDR3 in amino acids: CASSYSGATGNTIYF. The DNA of the CDR3 is TGTGCCAGCAGTTACTCGGGGGCCACTGGAAACACCATATATTTT.

This clone was counted once. The chain combines TRBV19 with TRBJ2-7, with unresolved D. The V end was cut by 5 bases, the J end by 1 base, with 12 bases between. There are 14 residues in the CDR3. Germline-derived CDR1 and CDR2 are LNHDA and SQIVND (reference sequence). Written as DNA, the CDR3 is TGTGCCAGTAGTGCCCGACTGGGATCCTACGAGCAGTACTTC. Translating it yields CASSARLGSYEQYF.